This T cell receptor beta chain was recovered during a study of naive and memory T cell subsets. An equimolar mix of two oligonucleotides served as the beta constant-region primer for TRBC1 and TRBC2. Four rounds of PCR amplified the ligated cDNA using nested alpha and beta constant-region primers plus SP2. TCRdb re-called the UMI-ligation and nested PCR reads through MiXCR, storing one row per CDR3 protein. Of about 150,000 distinct CDR3 sequences in the sample, under 25% were seen once. CD4 T cells were positively selected, then CD8 T cells from the CD4-negative fraction. Worth noting for this clonotype: What it binds is unknown.

Study results and caveats: Over 85% of naive TCR sequences appeared only once after error correction, unlike memory subsets. The power law exponent of TCR abundance differed between naive and memory cells. Naive repertoires, especially CD8, held a few larger clonotypes, possibly memory cells re-expressing CD45RA. Each distinct alpha or beta sequence counts as one clonotype.

V was trimmed by 6 bases and J by 5 bases, leaving 11 bases between them. CDR3 length: 14 amino acids. What was sequenced was naive CD4+ T cells from blood. This TCR came from a human donor in good health. The genes are TRBV12-3 or TRBV12-4 and TRBJ1-6; D is possibly TRBD1 (6 bases). The CDR3 DNA sequence: TGTGCCAGCAGCCTCAGGGGTGATAATTCACCCCTCCACTTT. Its protein product is CASSLRGDNSPLHF.